This T cell receptor beta chain was found in a study of T cell repertoires in cytomegalovirus infection. Study at large: Use of recently identified HLA-C-restricted and well-studied HLA-B-restricted CMV epitopes was part of the study. CMV infection plus the matching HLA type was flagged by public TCR beta signatures.

TCRdb analysed the reads with MiXCR anew, one entry per CDR3 protein. The sample has 700,000 to 850,000 distinct CDR3 sequences, 30% to 35% seen once. Study-level points and caveats: CMV carriers with the relevant HLA were identified by cumulative public TCR beta family frequency. The ex vivo response was dominated by HLA-C-restricted CMV-specific TCR beta clonotypes.

In the case of this clonotype: Its antigen is as yet unknown.

This sample comprised cultured CD8+ T cells from PBMCs, obtained from culture after CMV antigen stimulation. This clonotype originated in a human donor in good health (CMV status not recorded). Some clones in this sample may be carry-over from other donors' samples.

The chain's CDR3 is CAISESGGGPGNEQFF. For the CDR3, the DNA is TGTGCCATCAGTGAATCTGGCGGGGGCCCCGGCAATGAGCAGTTCTTC. V is TRBV10-3 and J is TRBJ2-1; D may be TRBD2 (7 bases). The V end lost 3 bases, the J end lost 6 bases, and 18 bases lay between the germline ends. The CDR3 consists of 16 residues. Per germline, CDR1 ENHRY and CDR2 SYGVKD.